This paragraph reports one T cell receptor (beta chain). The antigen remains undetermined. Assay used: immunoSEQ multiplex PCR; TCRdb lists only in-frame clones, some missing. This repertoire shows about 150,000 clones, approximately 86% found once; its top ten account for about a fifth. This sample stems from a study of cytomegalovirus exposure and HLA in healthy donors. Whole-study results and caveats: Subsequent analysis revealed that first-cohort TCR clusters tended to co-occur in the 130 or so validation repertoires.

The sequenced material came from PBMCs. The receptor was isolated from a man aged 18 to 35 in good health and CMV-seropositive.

DNA of the CDR3: TGTGCCAGCAAGACCAGCCATGGAGGTGGCGGGGAGCTGTTTTTT. The encoded protein is CASKTSHGGGGELFF. The V gene is TRBV2, the J gene TRBJ2-2; D is possibly TRBD2 (5 bases). The V end lost 7 bases, the J end lost 7 bases, and 19 bases lay between the germline ends. The CDR3 extends over 15 amino acids. Germline assignment: CDR1 SNHLY and CDR2 FYNNEI.